One sample yielded the 2 T cell receptor beta chains listed below, sequenced in a study of shared clonotypes between healthy human individuals. Only in-frame clones appear in the TCRdb table, and some are missing; sequencing was by immunoSEQ multiplex PCR. The profile shows some 2 million clones, about 95% of them singletons. Only CD45RO-negative cells positively selected for CCR7 counted as naive CD8 cells, so terminally differentiated effector memory CD45RA+ cells were excluded. Material: naive CD8+ T cells sorted from blood. These TCRs come from a man younger than 35 in good health.

A note on this clone: Additional DNA sequences in this sample encode the identical CDR3. This chain joins TRBV7-6 and TRBJ2-3, with TRBD1 matching 7 bases. V lost 5 bases to trimming and J lost 3 bases; unmatched junction nucleotides: 5. The CDR3 sequence is 14 residues long. CDR1 is SGHVS, CDR2 FNYEAQ, per germline. CDR3 bases: TGTGCCAGCAGCCCGGCAGGGGGTACAGATACGCAGTATTTT. Protein product: CASSPAGGTDTQYF.

This chain joins TRBV19 and TRBJ1-4; D gene ambiguous. V gave up 4 bases and J gave up 6 bases, with 18 bases separating them. Germline CDR1 and CDR2: LNHDA and SQIVND (reference sequence). This CDR3 is 16 amino acids long. This chain's CDR3 is CASSTGPMGLDEKLFF. CDR3 bases: TGTGCCAGTAGTACTGGACCCATGGGGTTAGATGAAAAACTGTTTTTT.